The sequence of this T cell receptor beta chain was determined in a study of radiotherapy plus CTLA-4 blockade in lung cancer. Assay: immunoSEQ multiplex PCR; the TCRdb copy retains only in-frame clones and omits some. This table has 65,000 to 100,000 clones, around 83% appearing once. Deletions cut 7 bases from V and 2 bases from J, with 18 bases between. This CDR3 is built from 15 residues. Germline V lookup: CDR1 SNHLY, CDR2 FYNNEI. This clone was observed a single time. The sequence was obtained from a human donor with non-small cell lung cancer who had stable disease on radiotherapy plus ipilimumab. V and J are TRBV2 and TRBJ2-7; perhaps D is TRBD1 or TRBD2 (5 bases each). Sequenced here: peripheral blood, sampled from a patient treated with radiotherapy plus ipilimumab. DNA of the CDR3: TGTGCCAGCATCCCAAACCGGGACGTAACCTACGAGCAGTACTTC. Translated, it gives CASIPNRDVTYEQYF.